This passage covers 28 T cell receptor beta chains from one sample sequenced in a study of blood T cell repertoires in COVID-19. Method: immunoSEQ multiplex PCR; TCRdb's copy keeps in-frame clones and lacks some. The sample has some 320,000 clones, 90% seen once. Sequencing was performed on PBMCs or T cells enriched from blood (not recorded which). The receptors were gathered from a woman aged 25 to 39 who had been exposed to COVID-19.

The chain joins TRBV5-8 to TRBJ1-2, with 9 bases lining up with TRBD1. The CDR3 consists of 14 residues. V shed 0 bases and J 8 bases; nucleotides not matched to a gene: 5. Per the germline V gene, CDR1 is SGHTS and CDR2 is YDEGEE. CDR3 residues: CASSLATGGRGYTF. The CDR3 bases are TGTGCCAGCAGCTTGGCGACAGGGGGTAGAGGCTACACCTTC. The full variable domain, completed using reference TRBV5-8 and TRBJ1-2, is EAGVTQSPTHLIKTRGQQATLRCSPISGHTSVYWYQQALGLGLQFLLWYDEGEERNRGNFPPRFSGRQFPNYSSELNVNALELEDSALYLCASSLATGGRGYTFGSGTRLTVV.

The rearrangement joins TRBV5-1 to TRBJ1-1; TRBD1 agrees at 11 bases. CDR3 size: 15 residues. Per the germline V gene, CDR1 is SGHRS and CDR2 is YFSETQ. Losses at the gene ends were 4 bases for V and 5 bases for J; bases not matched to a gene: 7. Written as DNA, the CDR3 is TGCGCCAGCAGCGGACAGGGGGCGGCGAGTACTGAAGCTTTCTTT. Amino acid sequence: CASSGQGAASTEAFF.

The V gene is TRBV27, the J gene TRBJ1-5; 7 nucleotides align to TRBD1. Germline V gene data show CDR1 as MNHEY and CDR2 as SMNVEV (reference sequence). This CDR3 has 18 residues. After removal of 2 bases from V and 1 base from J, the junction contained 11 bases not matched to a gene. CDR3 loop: CASSLGPQPGQSNQPQHF. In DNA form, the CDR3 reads TGTGCCAGCAGTTTAGGTCCTCAACCGGGACAGAGCAATCAGCCCCAGCATTTT.

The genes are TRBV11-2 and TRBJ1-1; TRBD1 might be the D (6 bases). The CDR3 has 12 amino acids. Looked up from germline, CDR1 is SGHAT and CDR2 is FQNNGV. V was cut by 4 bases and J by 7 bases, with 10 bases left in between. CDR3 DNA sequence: TGTGCCAGCAGCTCTGACAGGATTGAAGCTTTCTTT. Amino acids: CASSSDRIEAFF.

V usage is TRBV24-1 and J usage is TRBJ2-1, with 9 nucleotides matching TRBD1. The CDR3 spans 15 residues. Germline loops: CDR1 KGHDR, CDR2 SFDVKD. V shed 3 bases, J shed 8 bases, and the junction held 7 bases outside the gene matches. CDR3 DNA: TGTGCCACCAGTGATCCAAAGACAGGGGGGGATGAGCAGTTCTTC. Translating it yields CATSDPKTGGDEQFF.

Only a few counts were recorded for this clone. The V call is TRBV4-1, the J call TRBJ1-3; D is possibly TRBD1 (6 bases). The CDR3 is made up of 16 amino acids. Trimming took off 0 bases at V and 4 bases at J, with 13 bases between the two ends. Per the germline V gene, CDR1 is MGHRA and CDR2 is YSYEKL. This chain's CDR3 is CASSQEDTGRGNTIYF. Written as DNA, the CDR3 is TGCGCCAGCAGCCAAGAGGATACAGGGAGAGGAAACACCATATATTTT.

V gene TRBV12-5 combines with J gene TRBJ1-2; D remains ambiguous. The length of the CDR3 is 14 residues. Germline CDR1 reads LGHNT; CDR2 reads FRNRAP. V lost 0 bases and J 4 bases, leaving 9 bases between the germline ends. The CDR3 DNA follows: TGTGCTAGTGGTTTGGTACTCTCTTCCTATGGCTACACCTTC. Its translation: CASGLVLSSYGYTF.

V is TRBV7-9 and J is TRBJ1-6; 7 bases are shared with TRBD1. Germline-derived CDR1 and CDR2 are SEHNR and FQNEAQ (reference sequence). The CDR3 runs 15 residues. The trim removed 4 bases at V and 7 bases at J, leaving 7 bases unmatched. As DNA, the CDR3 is TGTGCCAGCAGCTCCTCCGGGACAGTCAATTCACCCCTCCACTTT. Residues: CASSSSGTVNSPLHF.

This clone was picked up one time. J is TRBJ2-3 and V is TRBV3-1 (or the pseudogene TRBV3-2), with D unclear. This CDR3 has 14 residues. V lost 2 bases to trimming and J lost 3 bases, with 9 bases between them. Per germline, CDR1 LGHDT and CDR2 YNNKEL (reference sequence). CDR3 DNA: TGTGCCAGCAGCCAAAGAAGCCAAACAGATACGCAGTATTTT. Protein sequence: CASSQRSQTDTQYF.

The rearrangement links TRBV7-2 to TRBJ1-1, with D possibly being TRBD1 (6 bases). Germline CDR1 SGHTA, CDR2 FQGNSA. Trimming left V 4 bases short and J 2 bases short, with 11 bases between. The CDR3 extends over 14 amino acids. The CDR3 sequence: CASSSLRGNTEAFF. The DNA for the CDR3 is TGTGCCAGCAGCTCCCTCAGGGGAAACACTGAAGCTTTCTTT.

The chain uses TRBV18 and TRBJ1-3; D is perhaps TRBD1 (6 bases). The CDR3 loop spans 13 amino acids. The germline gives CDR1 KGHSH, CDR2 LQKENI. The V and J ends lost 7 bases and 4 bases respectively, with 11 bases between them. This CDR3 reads CASLQGTGNTIYF. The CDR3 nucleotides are TGTGCCAGCTTACAGGGAACGGGAAACACCATATATTTT.

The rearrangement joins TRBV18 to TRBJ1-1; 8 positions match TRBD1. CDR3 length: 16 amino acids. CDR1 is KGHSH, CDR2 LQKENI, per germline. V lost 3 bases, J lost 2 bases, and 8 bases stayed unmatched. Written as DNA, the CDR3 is TGTGCCAGCTCACCGGGCAGGGGGCCTGGTAACACTGAAGCTTTCTTT. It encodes CASSPGRGPGNTEAFF.

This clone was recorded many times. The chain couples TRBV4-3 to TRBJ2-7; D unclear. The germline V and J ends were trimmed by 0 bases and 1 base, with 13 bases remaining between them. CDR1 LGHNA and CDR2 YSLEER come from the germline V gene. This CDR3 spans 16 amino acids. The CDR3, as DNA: TGCGCCAGCAGCCAAGATGTTCGAGGAAGATCCTACGAGCAGTACTTC. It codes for CASSQDVRGRSYEQYF.

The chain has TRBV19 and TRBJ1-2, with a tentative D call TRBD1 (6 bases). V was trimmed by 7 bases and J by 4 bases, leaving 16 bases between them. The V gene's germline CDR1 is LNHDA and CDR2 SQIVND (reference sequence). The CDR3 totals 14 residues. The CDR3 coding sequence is TGTGCCAGTACCTCCCCCGGGGGGCTCTATGGCTACACCTTC. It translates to CASTSPGGLYGYTF. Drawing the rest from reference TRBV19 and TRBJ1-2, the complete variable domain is DGGITQSPKYLFRKEGQNVTLSCEQNLNHDAMYWYRQDPGQGLRLIYYSQIVNDFQKGDIAEGYSVSREKKESFPLTVTSAQKNPTAFYLCASTSPGGLYGYTFGSGTRLTVV.

The CDR3 loop is CASSPQTGGNQPQHF. CDR3 DNA: TGTGCCAGCTCACCCCAGACAGGGGGCAATCAGCCCCAGCATTTT. The chain uses TRBV18 and TRBJ1-5; 8 positions match TRBD1. The CDR3 has 15 amino acids. Per germline, CDR1 KGHSH and CDR2 LQKENI. With 3 bases clipped from V and 2 bases from J, the junction kept 3 bases outside the gene matches.

CDR3 DNA sequence: TGTGCCAGCAGTGGACCAGGGGGTGGGGAGACCCAGTACTTC. It specifies CASSGPGGGETQYF. The rearrangement links TRBV2 to TRBJ2-5; 7 bases are a match to TRBD1. The CDR3 consists of 14 residues. V gave up 4 bases and J gave up 5 bases; unmatched junction bases: 7. Germline CDR1 is SNHLY and CDR2 is FYNNEI. The variable domain in full, with the rest retrieved from reference TRBV2 and TRBJ2-5, is EPEVTQTPSHQVTQMGQEVILRCVPISNHLYFYWYRQILGQKVEFLVSFYNNEISEKSEIFDDQFSVERPDGSNFTLKIRSTKLEDSAMYFCASSGPGGGETQYFGPGTRLLVL.

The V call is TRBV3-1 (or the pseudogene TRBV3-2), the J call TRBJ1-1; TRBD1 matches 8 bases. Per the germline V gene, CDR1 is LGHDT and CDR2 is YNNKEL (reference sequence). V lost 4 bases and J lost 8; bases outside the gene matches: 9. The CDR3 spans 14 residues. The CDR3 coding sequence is TGTGCCAGCAGCCGGCTAGGACAGGGCCTGGAAGCTTTCTTT. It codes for CASSRLGQGLEAFF.

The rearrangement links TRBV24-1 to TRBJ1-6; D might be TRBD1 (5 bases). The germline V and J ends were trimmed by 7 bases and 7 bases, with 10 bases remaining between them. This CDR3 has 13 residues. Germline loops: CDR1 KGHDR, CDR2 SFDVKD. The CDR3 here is CATRQAPNSPLHF. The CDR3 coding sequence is TGTGCCACCAGACAGGCTCCCAATTCACCCCTCCACTTT.

This chain's CDR3 is CASSDSGGAVLPAKNIQYF. The CDR3 nucleotides are TGTGCCAGCAGTGACTCGGGGGGAGCTGTCCTTCCAGCCAAAAACATTCAGTACTTC. The chain carries TRBV6-4 and TRBJ2-4, with a tentative D call TRBD2 (6 bases). Germline assignment: CDR1 MRHNA and CDR2 SNTAGT. V lost 0 bases and J 0 bases, leaving 18 bases between the germline ends. This CDR3 comprises 19 residues.

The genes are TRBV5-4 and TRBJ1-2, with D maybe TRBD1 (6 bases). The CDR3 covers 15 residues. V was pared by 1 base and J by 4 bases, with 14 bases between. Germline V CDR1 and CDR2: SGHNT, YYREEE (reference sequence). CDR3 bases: TGTGCCAGCAGCTTGCCCCCAGGGGAGGGCTATGGCTACACCTTC. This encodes CASSLPPGEGYGYTF.

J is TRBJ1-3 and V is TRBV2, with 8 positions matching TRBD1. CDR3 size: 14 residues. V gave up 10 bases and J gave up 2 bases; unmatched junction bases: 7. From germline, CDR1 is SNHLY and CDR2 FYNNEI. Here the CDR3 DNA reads TGTGCCACCCAGGACAGGGTTCCTGGAAACACCATATATTTT. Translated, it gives CATQDRVPGNTIYF.

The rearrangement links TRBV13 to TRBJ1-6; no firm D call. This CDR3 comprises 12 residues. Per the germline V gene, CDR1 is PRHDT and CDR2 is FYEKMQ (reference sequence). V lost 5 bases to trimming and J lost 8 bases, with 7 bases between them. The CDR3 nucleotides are TGTGCCAGCAGCCCAGGCTATTCACCCCTCCACTTT. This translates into CASSPGYSPLHF.

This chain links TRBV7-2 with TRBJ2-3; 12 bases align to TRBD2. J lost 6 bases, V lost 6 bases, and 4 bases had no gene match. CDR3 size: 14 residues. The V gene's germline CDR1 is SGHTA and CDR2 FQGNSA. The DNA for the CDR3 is TGTGCCAGCAGGTTTACTAGCGGGGGGGATACGCAGTATTTT. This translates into CASRFTSGGDTQYF.

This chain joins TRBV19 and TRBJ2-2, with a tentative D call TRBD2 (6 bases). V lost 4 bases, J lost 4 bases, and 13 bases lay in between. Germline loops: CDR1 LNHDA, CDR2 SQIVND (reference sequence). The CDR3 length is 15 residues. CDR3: CASSTGGVGTGELFF. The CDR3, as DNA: TGTGCCAGTAGTACCGGGGGTGTAGGCACCGGGGAGCTGTTTTTT.

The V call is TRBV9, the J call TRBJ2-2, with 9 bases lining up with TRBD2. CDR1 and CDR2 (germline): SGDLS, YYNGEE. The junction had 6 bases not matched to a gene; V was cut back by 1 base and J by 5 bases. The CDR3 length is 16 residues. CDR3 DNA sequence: TGTGCCAGCAGCGTACTGGCGGGGGGGCAAACCGGGGAGCTGTTTTTT. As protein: CASSVLAGGQTGELFF.

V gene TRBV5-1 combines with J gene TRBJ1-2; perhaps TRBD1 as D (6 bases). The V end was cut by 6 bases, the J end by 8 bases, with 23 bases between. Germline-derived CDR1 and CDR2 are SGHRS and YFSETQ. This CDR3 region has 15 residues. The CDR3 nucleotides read TGCGCCAGCACATTCTCACAGGGCGCTAATGGCGGCTACACCTTC. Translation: CASTFSQGANGGYTF. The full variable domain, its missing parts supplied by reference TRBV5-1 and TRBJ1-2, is KAGVTQTPRYLIKTRGQQVTLSCSPISGHRSVSWYQQTPGQGLQFLFEYFSETQRNKGNFPGRFSGRQFSNSRSEMNVSTLELGDSALYLCASTFSQGANGGYTFGSGTRLTVV.

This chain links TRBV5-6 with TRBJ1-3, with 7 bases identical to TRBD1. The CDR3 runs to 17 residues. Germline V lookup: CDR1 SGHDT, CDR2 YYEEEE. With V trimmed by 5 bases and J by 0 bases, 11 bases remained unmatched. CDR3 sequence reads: CASSKKVGQSSGNTIYF. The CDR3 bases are TGTGCCAGCAGTAAAAAGGTGGGACAGAGCTCTGGAAACACCATATATTTT.

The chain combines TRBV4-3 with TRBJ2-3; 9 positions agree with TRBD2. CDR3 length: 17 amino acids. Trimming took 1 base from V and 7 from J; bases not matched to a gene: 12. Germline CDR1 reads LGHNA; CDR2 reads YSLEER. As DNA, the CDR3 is TGCGCCAGCAGCCAAGCGGGGGGTAGCGGGGGATATTATACGCAGTATTTT. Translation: CASSQAGGSGGYYTQYF.